This TCR beta chain was sequenced in a study of response to subunit inactivated influenza vaccine. Study results and caveats: Authors suggested each seasonal flu vaccination may recruit only limited numbers of new T cells.

MiXCR, run by TCRdb on the RT-PCR reads, gives a single entry per CDR3 protein. The sample lists some 520,000 distinct CDR3 sequences; 15% to 20% were seen once. Ten or more counts support this clonotype. As yet, its antigen is unknown. The germline V and J ends were trimmed by 2 bases and 4 bases, with 12 bases remaining between them. The length of the CDR3 is 14 residues. The origin of this receptor is a man aged 50 to 75 who received an inactivated influenza vaccine. This chain links TRBV12-3 or TRBV12-4 with TRBJ2-7; a weak D match, TRBD1 (5 bases). The sequencing used CD4+ T cells sorted from PBMCs, collected less than 25 months after vaccination. CDR3 sequence reads: CASSLQTAKYEQYF. CDR3 bases: TGTGCCAGCAGTTTACAGACAGCGAAATACGAGCAGTACTTC.